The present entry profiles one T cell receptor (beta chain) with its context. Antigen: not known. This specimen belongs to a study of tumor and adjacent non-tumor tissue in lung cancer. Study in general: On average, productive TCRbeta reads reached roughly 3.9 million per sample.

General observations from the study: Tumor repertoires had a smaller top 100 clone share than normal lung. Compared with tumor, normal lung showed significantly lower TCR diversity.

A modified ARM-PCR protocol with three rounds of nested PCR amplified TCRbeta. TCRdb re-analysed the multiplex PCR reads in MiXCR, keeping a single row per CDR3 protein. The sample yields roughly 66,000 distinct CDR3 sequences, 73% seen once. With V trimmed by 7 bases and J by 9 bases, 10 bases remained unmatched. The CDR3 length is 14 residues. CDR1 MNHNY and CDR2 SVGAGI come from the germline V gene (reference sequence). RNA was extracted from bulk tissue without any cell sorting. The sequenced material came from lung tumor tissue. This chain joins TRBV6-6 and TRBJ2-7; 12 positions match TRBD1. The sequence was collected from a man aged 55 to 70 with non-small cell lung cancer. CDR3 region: CASIMGQGADGQYF. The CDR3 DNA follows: TGTGCCAGCATTATGGGACAGGGGGCAGACGGGCAGTACTTC.